This T cell receptor beta chain came from a study of neoadjuvant anti-PD-1 for oral cavity cancer. Study results and limitations: Each response group had just a few patients in TCR analyses. Post-nivolumab, blood T cell clonality was significantly elevated in non-responders.

The CDR3 covers 13 residues. Trimming cost V 0 bases and J 7 bases, with 10 bases left between them. Germline values: CDR1 SGHKS, CDR2 YYEKEE (reference sequence). TCRdb's copy holds only in-frame clones and misses some; the assay was immunoSEQ multiplex PCR. The data contain 55,000 to 80,000 clones, about 83% of them singletons. Comments on this clone: Its antigen is as yet unknown.

The sample was PBMCs, taken before nivolumab (anti-PD-1) treatment. This chain connects TRBV5-5 to TRBJ2-5; no definite D call. This receptor was identified in a person aged 35-79 years with oral cavity squamous cell carcinoma. CDR3 in amino acids: CASSLVGLGTQYF. CDR3 sequence (DNA): TGTGCCAGCAGCTTGGTTGGGTTGGGGACCCAGTACTTC.